This T cell receptor beta chain emerged from a study of CD4 T cells in relation to SARS-CoV-2 and coronaviruses. The CDR3 extends over 15 amino acids. The germline V gene encodes CDR1 SGHRS and CDR2 YFSETQ. J was trimmed by 1 base and V by 4 bases; bases with no gene match: 7. Unexposed donor CD4+ T cells date from about 2011-2018, before the COVID-19 pandemic. Isolation of CD4+ T cells took place after approximately 10 days in culture. As for this clone: What it recognizes is unknown.

Only in-frame clones appear in the TCRdb table, and some are missing; sequencing was by immunoSEQ multiplex PCR. The sample lists some 30,000 clones; roughly four fifths were seen once. The V and J genes are TRBV5-1 and TRBJ1-1; TRBD1 matches 7 bases. The sequence came from a human donor in good health. What was sequenced was CD4+ T cells from PBMCs, cultured in vitro. CDR3 sequence (DNA): TGCGCCAGCAGCGAGGGGGCCCTAGAGAACACTGAAGCTTTCTTT. Protein product: CASSEGALENTEAFF.